The entry that follows covers one T cell receptor (beta chain) sequence. The target antigen is unknown. Compared with germline, one end of the junction differs, possibly owing to a read error. The sample originates from a study of follicular helper T cells after annual influenza vaccination. Study-wide results and caveats: ICOS-CD38- cTfh most often held earlier Day 7 ICOS+CD38+ clones. Only 10-20% of analyzed cells yielded productive TCRB sequences.

The V gene's germline CDR1 is SQVTM and CDR2 ANQGSEA. The CDR3 has 15 residues. Time point of the sample: 2015-2016 season, 7 days after influenza vaccination. Repertoires were generated with immunoSEQ multiplex PCR, while TCRdb's copy carries only in-frame clones and drops some. The sample holds 860 or so clones; 55% to 80% are singletons and the top ten take 6.5% to 7.5%. The sequence was obtained from an adult who received the influenza vaccine. This chain joins TRBV29-1 and TRBJ1-1; no reliable D call. The material sequenced was CXCR5+ CD38+ circulating T follicular helper cells from blood, taken 7 days after influenza vaccination. Subset in this sample: circulating Tfh, non-naive CD4+CXCR5+PD-1+ (ICOS+CD38+ or ICOS-CD38-). Here the CDR3 DNA reads TGCAGCGTTCAAGAGGGCGGGAATTTGAACACTGAAGCTTTCTTT. This translates into CSVQEGGNLNTEAFF.